This is a list of T cell receptor beta chains from one sample in a study of Graves' ophthalmopathy and Graves' hyperthyroidism. TCRdb processed the multiplex PCR reads anew with MiXCR; each CDR3 protein has one entry. Of hundreds of thousands of distinct CDR3 sequences listed, 20% to 25% are singletons. Material for sequencing was peripheral blood. The receptors here all came from a woman in her fifties or sixties with Graves' ophthalmopathy. The CDR3 runs from the conserved cysteine through the conserved F or W. The D gene is left open where the match is weak. For some rows the clone size is stated as once, few or many, or as a class when expanded; others skip it.

clone size,J gene,V gene,D gene,CDR3 DNA,CDR3 protein
NA,TRBJ1-1,TRBV6-2/TRBV6-3,NA,TGTGCCAGCAAGCCCCCCTTATCCCGGTTCTTCACGGAAGCTTTCTTT,CASKPPLSRFFTEAFF
many,TRBJ1-3,TRBV6-5,NA,TGTGCCAGCAGTTCTGCCGGAAACACCATATATTTT,CASSSAGNTIYF
many,TRBJ2-5,TRBV7-8,TRBD2,TGTGCCAGCAGCTTAGAACTAGCGGGAATAGAGACCCAGTACTTC,CASSLELAGIETQYF
many,TRBJ1-3,TRBV28,NA,TGTGCCAGCAGCAAATCAGGGACCGTCGGAAACACCATATATTTT,CASSKSGTVGNTIYF
many,TRBJ2-2,TRBV2,NA,TGTGCCAGCAGTGAAAGACAGATAAACACCGGGGAGCTGTTTTTT,CASSERQINTGELFF
few,TRBJ2-5,TRBV20-1,NA,TGCAGTGCTAGGAGTTTGCAAGGGGGAGAGACCCAGTACTTC,CSARSLQGGETQYF
many,TRBJ2-5,TRBV7-9,NA,TGTGCCAGCAGCTTAAGGACGGGAATTGGAGAGACCCAGTACTTC,CASSLRTGIGETQYF
NA,TRBJ2-7,TRBV5-4,TRBD2,TGTGCCAGCACCAGGACTAGCGGGGGGCTCATCTACGAGCAGTACTTC,CASTRTSGGLIYEQYF
many,TRBJ1-1,TRBV3-1,NA,TGTGCCAGCAGCCAGGGGGCGAACACTGAAGCTTTCTTT,CASSQGANTEAFF
NA,TRBJ2-7,TRBV20-1,TRBD2,TGCAGTGCTATGGCGACTAGCGGGAGGGCCGTGTACGAGCAGTACTTC,CSAMATSGRAVYEQYF
NA,TRBJ2-7,TRBV6-5,TRBD1,TGTGCCAGCAGTTTCGGGACAGGGGCGGTGGAGCAGTACTTC,CASSFGTGAVEQYF
many,TRBJ2-7,TRBV2,NA,TGTGCCAGCAGTTTTACAGCAACCTACGAGCAGTACTTC,CASSFTATYEQYF
many,TRBJ2-5,TRBV10-1,TRBD2,TGCGCCAGCAGTCAACGGACTAGCGGGGTCGAGACCCAGTACTTC,CASSQRTSGVETQYF
NA,TRBJ2-5,TRBV19,NA,TGTGCCAGTGGTCGTGGGGCTGGGAAGGAGACCCAGTACTTC,CASGRGAGKETQYF
many,TRBJ2-7,TRBV12-3/TRBV12-4,NA,TGTGCCAGCTCAACGCCCAGCTCCTACGAGCAGTACTTC,CASSTPSSYEQYF
few,TRBJ2-2,TRBV5-6,NA,TGTGCCAGCAGCCTGCGGCTGATGAACACCGGGGAGCTGTTTTTT,CASSLRLMNTGELFF
NA,TRBJ1-5,TRBV19,NA,TGTGCCAGTAGTATGGGGGATAGGGGCAATCAGCCCCAGCATTTT,CASSMGDRGNQPQHF
many,TRBJ2-5,TRBV19,TRBD1,TGTGCCAGTAGTATGAGGACAGGGGGAGGAGAGACCCAGTACTTC,CASSMRTGGGETQYF
many,TRBJ2-7,TRBV7-9,TRBD2,TGTGCCAGCAGCTCCCAAGCGGGAGGGCCGTACGAGCAGTACTTC,CASSSQAGGPYEQYF
NA,TRBJ1-2,TRBV7-7,NA,TGTGCTAGCAGCTTAGTCTTTGGCTACACCTTC,CASSLVFGYTF
many,TRBJ1-3,TRBV20-1,NA,TGCAGTGCTAACTCAGGTGGAAACACCATATATTTT,CSANSGGNTIYF
many,TRBJ1-1,TRBV9,TRBD1,TGTGCCAGCAGCGCCCGACAGGGGGGCACTGAAGCTTTCTTT,CASSARQGGTEAFF
many,TRBJ1-5,TRBV6-5,NA,TGTGCCAGCAGTTACGGGGAGGCCAATCAGCCCCAGCATTTT,CASSYGEANQPQHF
many,TRBJ2-2,TRBV20-1,NA,TGCAGTGCTAAAGAGAACACCGGGGAGCTGTTTTTT,CSAKENTGELFF
NA,TRBJ2-7,TRBV29-1,NA,TGCAGCGTTGATGGAAGGCCCCCCATCAACGAGCAGTACTTC,CSVDGRPPINEQYF
many,TRBJ1-5,TRBV5-1,NA,TGCGCCAGCAGCTTGGCCAGTTGGCCCCCCCAGGATCAGCCCCAGCATTTT,CASSLASWPPQDQPQHF
many,TRBJ1-2,TRBV24-1,NA,TGTGCCACCAGTGATTTAGGGCAGGACTATGGCTACACCTTC,CATSDLGQDYGYTF